This T cell receptor (beta chain) is drawn from a study of T cell responses to AZD1222 COVID-19 vaccine. The overall study: Pooled samples include second doses given at about 4 or 12 weeks.

Study findings and constraints: In all cases, repertoires were sampled only after the peak T cell response. Clonal diversity may have been underestimated in mostly white British donors.

The CDR3 totals 12 residues. Germline CDR1 and CDR2: SGHTA and FQGTGA. Trimming took off 4 bases at V and 3 bases at J, with 4 bases between the two ends. The data were produced by immunoSEQ multiplex PCR, yet TCRdb's version contains in-frame clones alone and is incomplete. The table lists 95,000 to 150,000 clones, approximately 90% of them singletons. Concerning this clone itself: What it recognizes is unknown.

The receptor comes from an adult in good health. This chain uses TRBV7-3 with TRBJ2-1, with D hard to call. This sample comprised peripheral blood, obtained on day 0 of AZD1222 vaccination. CDR3 DNA sequence: TGTGCCAGCAGCTCGAACTACAATGAGCAGTTCTTC. Encoded protein: CASSSNYNEQFF.